This TCR beta chain was found in a study of blood T cell repertoires in COVID-19. Across the study: Samples representing acute and convalescent COVID-19 were sourced from the United States, Italy and Spain. Nucleic acid was either cDNA or gDNA, and it came from T cells, B-cell-depleted T cells, or PBMCs.

Methods used by the authors: Reference gene primer amplification gave nucleated cell count estimates. Clones were read by immunoSEQ multiplex PCR, and TCRdb kept only the in-frame ones, dropping some. V and J calls and clone size follow that table, whereas D and trimming were derived from the DNA. The top ten clones hold about 2.1% of a sample with 300,000 to 400,000 clones, more than 75% of them seen once. Trimming shortened V by 5 bases and J by 6 bases, and 11 bases separated the two germline ends. CDR1 and CDR2 (germline): MDHEN, SYDVKM. CDR3 length: 13 residues. The Seattle patients, enrolled during active infection, were followed longitudinally.

V usage is TRBV28 and J usage is TRBJ2-4; tentatively, D is TRBD1 (5 bases). This receptor was obtained from an older woman with COVID-19, enrolled during active disease. Sequenced: peripheral blood. The CDR3 sequence: CASSQGSINIQYF. CDR3 in DNA: TGTGCCAGCAGTCAGGGTTCGATAAACATTCAGTACTTC.